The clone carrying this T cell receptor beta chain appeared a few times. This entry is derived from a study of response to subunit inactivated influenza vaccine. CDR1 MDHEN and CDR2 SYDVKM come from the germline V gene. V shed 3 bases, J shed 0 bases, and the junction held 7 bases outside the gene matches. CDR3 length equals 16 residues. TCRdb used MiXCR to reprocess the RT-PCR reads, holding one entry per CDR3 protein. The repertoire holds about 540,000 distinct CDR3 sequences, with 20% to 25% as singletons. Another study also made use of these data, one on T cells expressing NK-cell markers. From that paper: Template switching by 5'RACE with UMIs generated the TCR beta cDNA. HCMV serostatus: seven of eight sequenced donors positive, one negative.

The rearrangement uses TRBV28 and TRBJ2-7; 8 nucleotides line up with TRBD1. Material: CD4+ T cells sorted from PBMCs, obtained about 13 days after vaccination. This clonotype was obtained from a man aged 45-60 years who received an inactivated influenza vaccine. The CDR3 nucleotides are TGTGCCAGCAGTTTCAGTCCTGGACAGGGCTCCTACGAGCAGTACTTC. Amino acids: CASSFSPGQGSYEQYF.